This is a list of T cell receptor beta chains from one sample in a study of radiotherapy plus CTLA-4 blockade in lung cancer. Libraries were prepared by immunoSEQ multiplex PCR; TCRdb keeps only in-frame clonotypes and omits some of them. Among some 64,000 clones, 77% were seen once, and the ten largest hold about 4.2%. The source was peripheral blood, collected from a patient treated with radiotherapy plus ipilimumab. These receptors all come from a human donor with non-small cell lung cancer who had a complete response to radiotherapy plus ipilimumab. The CDR3 runs from the conserved cysteine through the conserved F or W. A D gene is named only where the DNA matches it firmly. Size tells how often a clone was seen (once, few, many) or the class of an expanded clone, and some rows leave it out.

TRBV7-9,TRBD1,TRBJ2-7,NA,CASSSTFGTAPYEQYF,TGTGCCAGCAGCTCCACTTTTGGGACAGCCCCCTACGAGCAGTACTTC
TRBV25-1,NA,TRBJ2-1,once,CASSETGIGQFF,TGTGCCAGCAGTGAAACCGGCATCGGGCAGTTCTTC
TRBV6-1,NA,TRBJ2-5,NA,CASSEGGLGETQYF,TGTGCCAGCAGTGAAGGGGGCCTCGGGGAGACCCAGTACTTC
TRBV27,NA,TRBJ2-1,NA,CASSLTWTNNEQFF,TGTGCCAGCAGTTTAACCTGGACCAACAACGAGCAGTTCTTC
TRBV6-5,NA,TRBJ2-2,NA,CASSYGAGELFF,TGTGCCAGCAGTTACGGGGCCGGGGAGCTGTTTTTT
TRBV10-3,NA,TRBJ1-2,NA,CAISESGENGYTF,TGTGCCATCAGTGAGTCCGGGGAAAATGGCTACACCTTC
TRBV4-3,TRBD2,TRBJ2-3,NA,CASSQGTSGLKAEPDTQYF,TGCGCCAGCAGCCAAGGGACTAGCGGCTTAAAGGCCGAACCAGATACGCAGTATTTT
TRBV6-5,NA,TRBJ1-5,NA,CASRTGNQPQHF,TGTGCCAGCAGGACTGGCAATCAGCCCCAGCATTTT
TRBV18,NA,TRBJ2-2,NA,CASSPPGTNTGELFF,TGTGCCAGCTCACCACCGGGCACAAACACCGGGGAGCTGTTTTTT
TRBV18,NA,TRBJ1-3,few,CASSPESGNTIYF,TGTGCCAGCTCCCCCGAGTCTGGAAACACCATATATTTT
TRBV7-8,NA,TRBJ1-3,NA,CASSRLGRAGNTIYF,TGTGCCAGCAGCCGTCTGGGCAGGGCCGGAAACACCATATATTTT
TRBV7-9,TRBD1,TRBJ1-4,NA,CASSDRGANEKLFF,TGTGCCAGCAGTGACAGGGGTGCTAATGAAAAACTGTTTTTT
TRBV30,TRBD2,TRBJ2-1,NA,CAYSGRAVYNEQFF,TGCGCCTATAGCGGGAGGGCCGTCTACAATGAGCAGTTCTTC
TRBV10-1,NA,TRBJ2-1,NA,CASSEGYGNEQFF,TGCGCCAGCAGTGAAGGCTACGGTAATGAGCAGTTCTTC
TRBV7-2,NA,TRBJ1-2,NA,CASSLGGAAEGGYTF,TGTGCCAGCAGCTTAGGAGGGGCCGCCGAGGGTGGCTACACCTTC
TRBV25-1,NA,TRBJ1-1,NA,CASSEGRRQEAFF,TGTGCCAGCAGTGAGGGCCGGCGGCAAGAAGCTTTCTTT
TRBV10-1,TRBD1,TRBJ1-4,NA,CASSREGTGSEKLFF,TGCGCCAGCAGCCGAGAAGGGACAGGGAGTGAAAAACTGTTTTTT
TRBV7-2,NA,TRBJ1-2,NA,CASSYTDGYTF,TGTGCCAGCAGTTATACGGATGGCTACACCTTC
TRBV5-1,TRBD1,TRBJ2-1,NA,CASRIGVNRDRVNEQFF,TGCGCCAGCAGGATTGGGGTTAACCGGGACAGGGTCAATGAGCAGTTCTTC
TRBV7-9,NA,TRBJ2-5,NA,CASSLVMIGGQETQYF,TGTGCCAGCAGCTTAGTCATGATCGGAGGCCAAGAGACCCAGTACTTC
TRBV19,NA,TRBJ1-1,NA,CASSIMMGGTEAFF,TGTGCCAGTAGTATTATGATGGGAGGAACTGAAGCTTTCTTT
TRBV7-2,TRBD1,TRBJ1-5,few,CASSSQGGQPQHF,TGTGCCAGCAGCTCCCAGGGGGGTCAGCCCCAGCATTTT
TRBV7-9,NA,TRBJ2-1,NA,CASSSWDPSSYNEQFF,TGTGCCAGCAGCTCCTGGGACCCTAGCTCCTACAATGAGCAGTTCTTC
TRBV25-1,NA,TRBJ1-5,NA,CASSEYGDQPQHF,TGTGCCAGCAGTGAATACGGGGATCAGCCCCAGCATTTT
TRBV19,NA,TRBJ1-4,NA,CASSILSVTEINEKLFF,TGTGCCAGTAGTATTTTGAGTGTGACAGAGATCAATGAAAAACTGTTTTTT
TRBV18,TRBD1,TRBJ2-7,NA,CASSPSRGRMTYEQYF,TGTGCCAGCTCACCATCCAGGGGGCGGATGACCTACGAGCAGTACTTC
TRBV10-3,NA,TRBJ1-2,NA,CAISMYGANYGYTF,TGTGCCATCAGTATGTACGGAGCTAACTATGGCTACACCTTC
TRBV18,TRBD1,TRBJ2-1,NA,CASSPPSTGGSYNEQFF,TGTGCCAGCTCACCACCGTCGACAGGGGGCTCCTACAATGAGCAGTTCTTC
TRBV19,NA,TRBJ1-3,NA,CASFNWGLGGNTIYF,TGTGCCAGTTTCAACTGGGGACTAGGAGGAAACACCATATATTTT
TRBV7-2,NA,TRBJ1-3,NA,CASSPVRRSNAGNTIYF,TGTGCCAGCAGCCCAGTGAGAAGGTCTAATGCCGGAAACACCATATATTTT
TRBV11-2,TRBD1,TRBJ2-1,NA,CASSSGTGGYNEQFF,TGTGCCAGCAGCTCAGGGACAGGGGGATACAATGAGCAGTTCTTC
TRBV7-8,NA,TRBJ1-5,few,CASTLTSQNQPQHF,TGTGCCAGCACCCTTACAAGCCAAAATCAGCCCCAGCATTTT
TRBV7-2,TRBD1,TRBJ1-1,NA,CASSPDRGEKAFF,TGTGCCAGCAGCCCCGACAGGGGAGAAAAAGCTTTCTTT